This TCR beta chain was sequenced for a study of PD-L1 blockade in urothelial cancer. Measured with immunoSEQ multiplex PCR; TCRdb has only the in-frame clones, and not every one. The table has approximately 79,000 clones, less than 95% seen once. This CDR3 has 13 residues. Germline assignment: CDR1 GTSNPN and CDR2 SVGIG (reference sequence). V lost 4 bases and J lost 4; bases outside the gene matches: 6. Specified time point: peripheral blood 6 weeks after treatment start. Sequencing used PBMCs, obtained around atezolizumab (anti-PD-L1) treatment. The chain combines TRBV30 with TRBJ2-5, with 7 bases aligning to TRBD1. The TCR was taken from a woman at least 80 years old with urothelial cancer. The CDR3 bases are TGTGCCTGGAATGACAGGGTAGGAGAGACCCAGTACTTC. Translation: CAWNDRVGETQYF.